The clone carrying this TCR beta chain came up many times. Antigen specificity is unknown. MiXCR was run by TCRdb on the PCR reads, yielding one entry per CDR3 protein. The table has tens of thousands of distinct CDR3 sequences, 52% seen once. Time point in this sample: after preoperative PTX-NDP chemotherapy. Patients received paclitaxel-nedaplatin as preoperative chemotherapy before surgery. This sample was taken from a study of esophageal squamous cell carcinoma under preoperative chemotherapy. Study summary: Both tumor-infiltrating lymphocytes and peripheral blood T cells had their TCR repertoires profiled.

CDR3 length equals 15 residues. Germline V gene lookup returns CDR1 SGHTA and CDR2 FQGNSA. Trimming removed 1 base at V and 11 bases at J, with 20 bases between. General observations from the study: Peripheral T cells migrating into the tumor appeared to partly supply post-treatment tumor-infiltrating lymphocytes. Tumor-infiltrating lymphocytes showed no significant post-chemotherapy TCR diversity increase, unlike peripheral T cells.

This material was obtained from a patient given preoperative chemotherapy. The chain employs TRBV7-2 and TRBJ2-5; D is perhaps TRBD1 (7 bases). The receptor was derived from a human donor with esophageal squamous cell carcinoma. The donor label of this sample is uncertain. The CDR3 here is CASSLDVWGAGGQYF. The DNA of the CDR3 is TGTGCCAGCAGCTTAGACGTATGGGGGGCAGGGGGGCAGTACTTC.